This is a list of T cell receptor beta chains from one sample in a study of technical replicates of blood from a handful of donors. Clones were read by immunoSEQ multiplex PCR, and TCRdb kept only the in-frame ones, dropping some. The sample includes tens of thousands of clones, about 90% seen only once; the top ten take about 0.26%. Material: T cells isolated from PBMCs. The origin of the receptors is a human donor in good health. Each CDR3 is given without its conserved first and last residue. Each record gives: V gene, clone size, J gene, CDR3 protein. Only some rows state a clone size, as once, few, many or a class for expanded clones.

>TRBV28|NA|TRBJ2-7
ASSTTGNYEQY
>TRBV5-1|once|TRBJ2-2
ASSSGQGANTGELF
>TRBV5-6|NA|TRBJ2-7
ASSWGLAGYRGSYEQY
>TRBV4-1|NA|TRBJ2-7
ASSHPSLASGSFEQY
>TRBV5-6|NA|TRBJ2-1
ASSGLAGGNEQF
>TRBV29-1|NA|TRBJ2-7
SVVIPGGYYEQY
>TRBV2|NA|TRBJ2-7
ATKGLAGGPGEQY
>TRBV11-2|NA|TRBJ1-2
ASSFGEGSYGYT
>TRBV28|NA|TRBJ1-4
ASSPTRYGTVLATNEKLF
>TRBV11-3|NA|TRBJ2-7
ASSLEGGPSWEQY
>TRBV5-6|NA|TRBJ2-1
ASSWGTAVDEQF
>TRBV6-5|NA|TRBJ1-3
ASRSGLSGNTIY
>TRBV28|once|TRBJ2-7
ASSPWVGTGAYEQY
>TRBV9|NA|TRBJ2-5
ASSVDLAAAQETQY
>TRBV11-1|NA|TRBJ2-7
ASSIQGTPYEQY
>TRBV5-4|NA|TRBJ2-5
ASSRAASGGETQY
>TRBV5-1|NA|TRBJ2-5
ASSLTGTETQY
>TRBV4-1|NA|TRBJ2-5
ASSQGQGPKETQY
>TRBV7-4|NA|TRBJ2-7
ASSLARALGHQTYEQY